These 18 T cell receptor beta chains were sequenced from one sample in a study of CD8+ T cells in alopecia areata. Reverse transcribed after extraction, RNA yielded cDNA as the sequencing template. Libraries were prepared by immunoSEQ multiplex PCR; TCRdb keeps only in-frame clonotypes and omits some of them. The profile shows about 200,000 clones, 50% to 60% of them singletons. This sample comprised CD4+ T cells sorted from blood, obtained at week 0. Receptors were obtained from a human donor with alopecia areata.

V and J are TRBV27 and TRBJ1-6, with D maybe TRBD1 (5 bases). Per the germline V gene, CDR1 is MNHEY and CDR2 is SMNVEV (reference sequence). The CDR3 length is 15 residues. Trimming removed 6 bases at V and 5 bases at J, with 14 bases between. Here the CDR3 reads CASSRPTVNNSPLHF. The CDR3 nucleotides read TGTGCCAGCAGCCGGCCGACAGTGAATAATTCACCCCTCCACTTT.

The genes are TRBV7-3 and TRBJ1-2; D not resolved. Per germline, CDR1 SGHTA and CDR2 FQGTGA. The CDR3 contains 13 residues. The V end lost 4 bases, the J end lost 8 bases, and 14 bases lay between the germline ends. The CDR3 loop reads CASSSELGGGYTF. CDR3 nucleotides: TGTGCCAGCAGCTCGGAACTGGGAGGCGGCTACACCTTC.

This clone was found a few times. This chain links TRBV15 with TRBJ2-3; 7 bases are a match to TRBD2. Germline CDR1 reads LNHNV; CDR2 reads YYDKDF (reference sequence). This CDR3 contains 17 residues. The V segment lost 0 bases and the J segment 5 bases; nucleotides outside the gene matches: 11. DNA for the CDR3: TGTGCCACCAGCAGAGATGTCGCGGCTAGCGGAAGAGATACGCAGTATTTT. It encodes CATSRDVAASGRDTQYF.

This clone was found a few times. Other DNA sequences in the sample encode the same CDR3. This chain uses TRBV29-1 with TRBJ1-1; tentative D call: TRBD1 (5 bases). The CDR3 runs to 13 residues. The ends were cut back, 3 bases at V and 0 bases at J, with 8 bases in the middle. Germline-derived CDR1 and CDR2 are SQVTM and ANQGSEA. The CDR3 DNA reads as TGCAGCGTTGAGGGGGTTATGAACACTGAAGCTTTCTTT. It yields the protein CSVEGVMNTEAFF. Filled out from reference TRBV29-1 and TRBJ1-1, the complete variable domain reads SAVISQKPSRDICQRGTSLTIQCQVDSQVTMMFWYRQQPGQSLTLIATANQGSEATYESGFVIDKFPISRPNLTFSTLTVSNMSPEDSSIYLCSVEGVMNTEAFFGQGTRLTVV.

The rearrangement joins TRBV29-1 to TRBJ1-1; 7 bases are shared with TRBD1. Germline-derived CDR1 and CDR2 are SQVTM and ANQGSEA. This CDR3 has 12 residues. Germline trimming cut 4 bases from V and 5 bases from J; bases unmatched to any gene: 4. CDR3 sequence reads: CSVGQGDTEAFF. The CDR3 DNA reads as TGCAGCGTTGGACAGGGTGATACTGAAGCTTTCTTT.

Only a few counts were recorded for this clone. CDR3 nucleotides: TGCGCCAGCAGAGGAGTACAGACTCCCAGCACAGATACGCAGTATTTT. Translation: CASRGVQTPSTDTQYF. This chain joins TRBV5-1 and TRBJ2-3; D unresolved. Trimming removed 5 bases at V and 0 bases at J, with 16 bases between. Germline values: CDR1 SGHRS, CDR2 YFSETQ. The CDR3 totals 16 residues.

The table lists this clone with a count of one. The chain carries TRBV28 and TRBJ1-5, with D uncertain. Germline CDR1 MDHEN, CDR2 SYDVKM. CDR3 length: 13 residues. Trimming removed 5 bases from V and 2 bases from J, with 7 bases in between. The CDR3 reads CASSLYGNQPQHF. The CDR3 nucleotides are TGTGCCAGCAGTCTCTACGGCAATCAGCCCCAGCATTTT.

A few counts support this clone. This chain connects TRBV7-7 to TRBJ2-3; no clear D. CDR3 length equals 14 residues. Trimming left V 5 bases short and J 6 bases short, with 15 bases between. Germline CDR1 reads SSHAT; CDR2 reads FNYEAQ (reference sequence). In DNA form, the CDR3 reads TGTGCCAGCAGCCCCCAAGGGATCGGGGATACGCAGTATTTT. Translating it yields CASSPQGIGDTQYF.

The chain links TRBV29-1 to TRBJ1-1, with TRBD1 matching 7 bases. V gave up 4 bases and J gave up 5 bases; unmatched junction bases: 13. The CDR3 has 15 residues. CDR1 and CDR2 (germline): SQVTM, ANQGSEA. CDR3 in amino acids: CSVVLAGGRETEAFF. The CDR3 nucleotides are TGCAGCGTTGTTCTGGCAGGGGGAAGAGAGACTGAAGCTTTCTTT. The full variable domain, with the rest looked up from reference TRBV29-1 and TRBJ1-1, is SAVISQKPSRDICQRGTSLTIQCQVDSQVTMMFWYRQQPGQSLTLIATANQGSEATYESGFVIDKFPISRPNLTFSTLTVSNMSPEDSSIYLCSVVLAGGRETEAFFGQGTRLTVV.

This sequence joins TRBV27 and TRBJ1-2; 10 bases are a match to TRBD1. CDR3 length: 15 amino acids. J lost 4 bases, V lost 4 bases, and 6 bases had no gene match. The germline V gene encodes CDR1 MNHEY and CDR2 SMNVEV (reference sequence). CDR3 amino acids: CASSSTGGVIYGYTF. The CDR3 DNA reads TGTGCCAGCAGTTCGACAGGGGGCGTTATCTATGGCTACACCTTC.

The chain recombines TRBV30 with TRBJ2-1, with no clear D. The V and J ends lost 0 bases and 8 bases respectively, with 14 bases between them. CDR3 length: 14 amino acids. Germline CDR1 reads GTSNPN; CDR2 reads SVGIG (reference sequence). The chain's CDR3 is CAWSVGGSKDEQFF. Written as DNA, the CDR3 is TGTGCCTGGAGTGTAGGTGGTAGCAAGGATGAGCAGTTCTTC.

This clone was counted a few times. The CDR3 DNA reads as TGTGCCAGCAGCCGAGACACCGGGCCCGCGAACACCGGGGAGCTGTTTTTT. The encoded protein is CASSRDTGPANTGELFF. This chain links TRBV4-2 with TRBJ2-2; D call uncertain. Germline-derived CDR1 and CDR2 are LGHNA and YNFKEQ. The CDR3 has 17 residues. V was clipped by 4 bases and J by 0 bases, with 15 bases between them.

The chain couples TRBV30 to TRBJ1-5; TRBD1 might be the D (5 bases). In germline, CDR1 is GTSNPN, CDR2 SVGIG (reference sequence). This CDR3 contains 16 residues. V was shortened by 2 bases and J by 0 bases, with 14 bases between the two germline ends. The CDR3 loop reads CAWSIGTGYSNQPQHF. The CDR3 DNA follows: TGTGCCTGGAGTATTGGGACCGGGTATAGCAATCAGCCCCAGCATTTT. The complete variable domain, with remaining parts taken from reference TRBV30 and TRBJ1-5, reads SQTIHQWPATLVQPVGSPLSLECTVEGTSNPNLYWYRQAAGRGLQLLFYSVGIGQISSEVPQNLSASRPQDRQFILSSKKLLLSDSGFYLCAWSIGTGYSNQPQHFGDGTRLSIL.

This clone was counted only a few times. This chain joins TRBV7-2 and TRBJ2-4; D unresolved. With 2 bases removed from V and 6 bases from J, the gap between germline ends came to 11 bases. Germline-derived CDR1 and CDR2 are SGHTA and FQGNSA. The CDR3 is made up of 14 amino acids. The CDR3 spells CASSLMELRNIQYF. CDR3 bases: TGTGCCAGCAGCTTAATGGAGCTTCGAAACATTCAGTACTTC.

The chain has TRBV5-1 and TRBJ2-7, with D perhaps being TRBD1 or TRBD2 (5 bases each). This CDR3 has 12 residues. V lost 5 bases, J lost 3 bases, and 9 bases lay in between. Germline values: CDR1 SGHRS, CDR2 YFSETQ. Here the CDR3 reads CASRGVNYEQYF. DNA of the CDR3: TGCGCCAGCAGGGGGGTGAACTACGAGCAGTACTTC.

Details on this clone: It is unclear where the CDR3 begins or ends on the DNA, so no DNA is shown, and the CDR3 is as TCRdb lists it. The chain recombines TRBV23-1 with TRBJ1-6. TRBV23-1 is classed as an ORF, of uncertain function. The CDR3 has 17 residues if both end residues are counted. This CDR3 reads CASSILEGRDPKGPLHF.

This clone was counted only a few times. The rearrangement uses TRBV18 and TRBJ2-6; possible D gene TRBD1, 5 bases. Germline CDR1 and CDR2: KGHSH and LQKENI. The CDR3 length is 15 residues. V was shortened by 9 bases and J by 0 bases, with 12 bases between the two germline ends. The CDR3 loop reads CASNTGSSGANVLTF. The DNA for the CDR3 is TGTGCCAGTAATACAGGTAGCTCTGGGGCCAACGTCCTGACTTTC.

The gene calls are TRBV5-6 and TRBJ2-7; no reliable D call. Germline CDR1 SGHDT, CDR2 YYEEEE. The CDR3 is made up of 14 amino acids. Trimming pared 1 base from V and 6 bases from J, leaving 14 bases between. CDR3 nucleotide sequence: TGTGCCAGCAGCTTGTACATGCTTACGGGCGAGCAGTACTTC. Translated: CASSLYMLTGEQYF.